Presented here are 7 T cell receptor beta chains from one specimen sequenced in a study of OX40 agonist ivuxolimab in advanced cancers. The protocol was immunoSEQ multiplex PCR, while the TCRdb copy is restricted to in-frame clones and leaves out a portion. Among about 140,000 clones, 90% were seen once, and the ten largest hold 1.1%. The material sequenced was CD4+ or CD8+ T cells sorted from blood, taken in a trial of the OX40 agonist ivuxolimab. The source of these receptors is an adult with an advanced solid tumor such as melanoma, head and neck, liver or kidney cancer.

V and J are TRBV30 and TRBJ1-1; D remains unclear. CDR3 length: 13 amino acids. V gave up 4 bases and J gave up 1 base, with 10 bases separating them. The germline gives CDR1 GTSNPN, CDR2 SVGIG (reference sequence). The CDR3 sequence is CAWTVSTNTEAFF. The CDR3 DNA sequence: TGTGCCTGGACCGTGTCTACGAACACTGAAGCTTTCTTT. Full variable domain (rest looked up from reference TRBV30 and TRBJ1-1): SQTIHQWPATLVQPVGSPLSLECTVEGTSNPNLYWYRQAAGRGLQLLFYSVGIGQISSEVPQNLSASRPQDRQFILSSKKLLLSDSGFYLCAWTVSTNTEAFFGQGTRLTVV.

The J gene is TRBJ1-5, the V gene TRBV6-1; weak D call: TRBD1 (5 bases). Trimming removed 3 bases at V and 6 bases at J, with 15 bases between. CDR3 length: 15 residues. In germline, CDR1 is MNHNS, CDR2 SASEGT. In DNA form, the CDR3 reads TGTGCCAGCAGTGATTCCGACAGACGCATTCAGCCCCAGCATTTT. Protein: CASSDSDRRIQPQHF.

This chain connects TRBV5-1 to TRBJ2-3; 7 bases fit TRBD2. This CDR3 contains 15 residues. Looked up from germline, CDR1 is SGHRS and CDR2 is YFSETQ. V trimming: 1 base; J trimming: 1 base; junction bases outside the gene matches: 3. DNA of the CDR3: TGCGCCAGCAGCTTGCAGCGGGAAGGCACAGATACGCAGTATTTT. Protein sequence: CASSLQREGTDTQYF.

The chain combines TRBV18 with TRBJ2-7; 10 bases are shared with TRBD1. This CDR3 spans 14 amino acids. With 6 bases clipped from V and 5 bases from J, the junction kept 7 bases outside the gene matches. CDR1 is KGHSH, CDR2 LQKENI, per germline. CDR3 DNA: TGTGCCAGCTCGCAAAGACAGGGGGCCCACGAGCAGTACTTC. Translated: CASSQRQGAHEQYF.

This clone was seen a handful of times. The chain carries TRBV28 and TRBJ1-2; weak D call: TRBD1 (6 bases). CDR1 is MDHEN, CDR2 SYDVKM, per germline. The ends were cut back, 10 bases at V and 5 bases at J, with 14 bases in the middle. This CDR3 has 12 residues. The CDR3 DNA reads TGTGCCACTAGGGGGAGTGAGTATGGCTACACCTTC. Amino acids: CATRGSEYGYTF.

The chain couples TRBV28 to TRBJ1-2; D is possibly TRBD1 (5 bases). Germline CDR1 and CDR2: MDHEN and SYDVKM. This CDR3 is built from 14 residues. The germline V and J ends were trimmed by 3 bases and 7 bases, with 15 bases remaining between them. The CDR3 loop reads CASSFGGESRGYTF. The CDR3 nucleotides are TGTGCCAGCAGTTTTGGAGGGGAAAGTCGTGGCTACACCTTC.

This chain joins TRBV27 and TRBJ2-4; 9 bases are a match to TRBD2. V lost 3 bases, J lost 0 bases, and 9 bases stayed unmatched. The CDR3 consists of 18 residues. Germline CDR1 MNHEY, CDR2 SMNVEV (reference sequence). CDR3 nucleotide sequence: TGTGCCAGCAGTTTTAGGCCTAGCGGGAATCTAGCCAAAAACATTCAGTACTTC. It translates to CASSFRPSGNLAKNIQYF.